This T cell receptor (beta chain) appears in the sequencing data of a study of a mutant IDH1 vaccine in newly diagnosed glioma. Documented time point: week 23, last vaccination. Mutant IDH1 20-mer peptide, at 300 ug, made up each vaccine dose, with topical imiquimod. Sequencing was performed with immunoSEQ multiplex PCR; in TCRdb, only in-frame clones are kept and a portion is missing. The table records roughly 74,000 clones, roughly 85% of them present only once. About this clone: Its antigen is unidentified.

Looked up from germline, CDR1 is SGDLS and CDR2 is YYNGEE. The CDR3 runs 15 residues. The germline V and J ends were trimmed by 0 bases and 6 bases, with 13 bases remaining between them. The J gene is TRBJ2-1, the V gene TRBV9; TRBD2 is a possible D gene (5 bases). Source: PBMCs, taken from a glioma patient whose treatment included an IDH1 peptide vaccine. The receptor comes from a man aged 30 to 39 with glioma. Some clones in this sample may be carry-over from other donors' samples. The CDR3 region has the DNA TGTGCCAGCAGCGTAGAGGGTAGGCGGGCCAATGAGCAGTTCTTC. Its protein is CASSVEGRRANEQFF.